This T cell receptor (beta chain) was obtained from a study of shared clonotypes between healthy human individuals. The overall study: Donor composition was a couple of women and a few men, aged 18 to 49. Points from the study as a whole: Some clonotypes were shared by all four sorted-subset donors, while others were not shared. The non-shared ones had lower generation probabilities than the shared ones.

A note on this clone: The antigen is undetermined.

Source study methods: Filtering differed, since immunoSEQ gave only junction sequences and no quality scores. Using immunoSEQ multiplex PCR, the repertoire was profiled, and TCRdb retains in-frame clones only, with some absent. V and J calls and clone size come straight from that table; D and trimming were deduced from the DNA. The data contain some 300,000 clones, roughly 80% of them singletons. The specimen was memory CD4+ T cells sorted from blood. Subset here: CD45RA-negative fraction. This sequence was found in a man aged 25-45 years in good health.

Written as DNA, the CDR3 is TGCGCCAGCAGCCCCTCCCTCATTGACAGGGATCGAAACACCATATATTTT. Its protein product is CASSPSLIDRDRNTIYF. The V and J genes are TRBV10-2 and TRBJ1-3, with 7 bases fitting TRBD1. Germline CDR1 reads WSHSY; CDR2 reads SAAADI. V lost 6 bases to trimming and J lost 5 bases; unmatched junction nucleotides: 16. The CDR3 has 17 amino acids.